This TCR delta chain was obtained from a study of gamma-delta chains in newborns, infants, children. TCRdb fed the reads to CATT. Of around 4,100 delta-chain clones listed, 44% were seen once; the top ten hold over 8.5%. Trimming took off 1 base at V and 6 bases at J, with 18 bases between the two ends. The CDR3 totals 16 residues. The germline V gene has CDR1 TSWWSYY and CDR2 QGS. Points on this clone: Other DNA sequences in this sample translate to the same CDR3.

This receptor was taken from a child who was a newborn, infant or young child, either healthy, febrile or measles-vaccinated (not recorded which). This rearrangement joins TRDV1 to TRDJ1; tentatively, D is TRDD2 (6 bases). Source: blood, taken at week 6. The CDR3 nucleotides read TGTGCTCTTGGGGAACCCTACTCCTACCCCTCAAATAAACTCATCTTT. Translated: CALGEPYSYPSNKLIF.